This TCR beta chain was identified during a study of TIL therapy for anti-PD-1-resistant metastatic lung cancer. Background on the study: Tumors carried a median roughly 1.5 non-synonymous mutations per megabase.

There are 12 residues in the CDR3. Germline CDR1 reads MDHEN; CDR2 reads SYDVKM. Trimming removed 6 bases from V and 14 bases from J; junction bases left unmatched: 7. About this clone itself: Its cognate antigen is unknown.

Regarding time point: pre-treatment sample, taken before nivolumab and TIL therapy. Sequencing used immunoSEQ v3. TCRdb's copy holds only in-frame clones and misses some; the assay was immunoSEQ multiplex PCR. Among just under 60,000 clones listed, over 70% were seen once. Study observations and caveats: TIL clonotype persistence in blood showed no apparent association with response.

This chain connects TRBV28 to TRBJ2-1, with 10 bases matching TRBD2. The TCR comes from a person aged 25 to 85 with non-small cell lung cancer. Source: blood, taken at baseline. The CDR3 region is CASSTGLASKFF. In nucleotides, the CDR3 is TGTGCCAGCAGCACGGGACTAGCGTCGAAGTTCTTC.